These T cell receptor beta chains were read from a single sample in a study of blood T cells in healthy people across ages. TCRdb re-analysed the 5' RACE reads in MiXCR, keeping a single row per CDR3 protein. Here the sample spans 1.5 million to 2 million distinct CDR3 sequences, 28% being singletons. Sequencing used blood. These receptors were taken from a woman aged 25 to 45 in good health. CDR3s leave out the opening cysteine and the closing phenylalanine or tryptophan. D genes are given only for firm matches.

length | J | V | D | CDR3
11 | TRBJ1-2 | TRBV9 | - | ASSGGDIWGYT
12 | TRBJ1-4 | TRBV18 | TRBD1 | ASSAIRGGEKLF
12 | TRBJ1-6 | TRBV6-6 | - | ASSFQVNGSPLH
13 | TRBJ1-1 | TRBV11-3 | - | ASSLPNRVNTEAF
11 | TRBJ1-1 | TRBV20-1 | - | SARAPVGTEAF
14 | TRBJ1-4 | TRBV28 | - | ASLPSAGATNERLF
12 | TRBJ2-5 | TRBV5-1 | - | ASSHGLSQETQY
13 | TRBJ2-1 | TRBV7-2 | - | ASSRGGGTYNGQF
14 | TRBJ2-1 | TRBV9 | TRBD2 | ASSAMGPFGRDEQF
12 | TRBJ2-2 | TRBV12-3/TRBV12-4 | - | ASSFVALAGELF
16 | TRBJ2-2 | TRBV4-1 | TRBD1 | ASSQDQGEVLSTGELF
12 | TRBJ2-7 | TRBV7-2 | TRBD1 | ASSEQGHSYEQY
12 | TRBJ1-4 | TRBV5-1 | - | AGSLGATNEKLF
13 | TRBJ2-7 | TRBV14 | - | ASSQDRGYTDEQY
9 | TRBJ2-1 | TRBV20-1 | - | SARLGGEQF
13 | TRBJ2-1 | TRBV7-2 | - | ASSLSRVGDNEQF
16 | TRBJ2-1 | TRBV6-2/TRBV6-3 | TRBD2 | ASSQRPGPAGVSNEQF
9 | TRBJ2-2 | TRBV29-1 | - | SGGVIGELF
14 | TRBJ2-3 | TRBV20-1 | TRBD2 | SAGEWTSGEADTQY
14 | TRBJ2-3 | TRBV11-2 | - | ASSLVLSTPTDTQY
13 | TRBJ1-5 | TRBV5-1 | - | ASSLDFWPPSAQH
12 | TRBJ1-2 | TRBV5-5 | - | ASIRQGINYGYT
13 | TRBJ2-3 | TRBV6-1 | - | ASSPRAQHTDTQY
14 | TRBJ2-5 | TRBV28 | TRBD1 | ASSPTGTARLETQY
12 | TRBJ2-3 | TRBV5-1 | - | ASSLGGQGDTQY
11 | TRBJ2-3 | TRBV2 | - | ASRRDLTDTQY
11 | TRBJ1-5 | TRBV7-9 | - | ATGQLSNQPQH
13 | TRBJ2-4 | TRBV28 | - | ASGPGGLAKNIQY
16 | TRBJ2-1 | TRBV5-1 | TRBD2 | ASSLRRTSGSWHNEQF
13 | TRBJ2-3 | TRBV5-6 | - | ASSLGSGATDTQY
13 | TRBJ2-1 | TRBV7-9 | TRBD2 | ASSLVVAGGDEQF
13 | TRBJ1-2 | TRBV28 | - | ASNSLQGRPYGYT
15 | TRBJ1-2 | TRBV6-1 | - | ASSDSPGSQRGYGYT
14 | TRBJ2-1 | TRBV12-3/TRBV12-4 | - | ASSSQSASSYNEQF
13 | TRBJ2-7 | TRBV6-5 | - | ASSYSGDSSYEQY
10 | TRBJ2-4 | TRBV29-1 | TRBD1 | SATRDRVEQY
13 | TRBJ2-1 | TRBV3-1 | - | ASSPVGGGRNEQF
13 | TRBJ2-7 | TRBV3-1 | - | ASSQDWENSYEQY
10 | TRBJ1-5 | TRBV12-3/TRBV12-4 | - | ASRLADQPQH
12 | TRBJ1-1 | TRBV4-1 | - | ASSQVPPNTEAF
12 | TRBJ2-1 | TRBV7-2 | TRBD2 | ASSSTLSGGEQF
11 | TRBJ1-2 | TRBV4-1 | - | ASSQPQGSGYT